A selection of T cell receptor beta chains follows, all from one sample in a study of control samples from healthy donors and cancer patients. Profiling relied on immunoSEQ multiplex PCR, and the TCRdb table lists in-frame clones only, not all of them. This sample carries 40,000 to 50,000 clones, 90% to 95% of them seen once, and the ten largest clones take roughly a quarter. The sequencing sample was made of blood. The receptors derive from a man aged 60 to 69 in good health. Each CDR3 is given with its conserved first and last residue. The D gene is left open where the match is weak. Clone size is not always given. Where it is, it says once, few, many or a class for expanded clones.

d_call | cdr3_length | j_call | v_call | clone_size | cdr3_nt | cdr3_aa
TRBD1 | 13 | TRBJ1-1 | TRBV28 | . | TGTGCCAGCAGTTTAACAGGGGACACTGAAGCTTTCTTT | CASSLTGDTEAFF
TRBD2 | 14 | TRBJ2-3 | TRBV6-6 | . | TGTGCCAGCAGTTGGCCGACTAGCATAGATACGCAGTATTTT | CASSWPTSIDTQYF
. | 12 | TRBJ1-1 | TRBV29-1 | . | TGCAGCGTCGCCTTACAGGGTACTGAAGCTTTCTTT | CSVALQGTEAFF
. | 12 | TRBJ1-2 | TRBV19 | . | TGTGCCAGTAGTAGCTGGACAGCGCCGTACACCTTC | CASSSWTAPYTF
. | 14 | TRBJ2-5 | TRBV15 | . | TGTGCCACCAGCAGAGATTCAGGGAAGGAGACCCAGTACTTC | CATSRDSGKETQYF
. | 12 | TRBJ1-4 | TRBV6-5 | . | TGTGCCAGCACTCCTGCTAGGGAAAAACTGTTTTTT | CASTPAREKLFF
. | 14 | TRBJ1-2 | TRBV7-9 | . | TGTGCCAGCAGCCCAGAGGCTAGGGGAAGGGGCTACACCTTC | CASSPEARGRGYTF
TRBD2 | 15 | TRBJ2-2 | TRBV4-1 | . | TGCGCCTCCTACGGGGGAGGGTCGAACACCGGGGAGCTGTTTTTT | CASYGGGSNTGELFF
. | 14 | TRBJ2-2 | TRBV7-8 | . | TGTGCCAGCAGCTTAGGGCAGTACACCGGGGAGCTGTTTTTT | CASSLGQYTGELFF
TRBD1 | 14 | TRBJ1-4 | TRBV10-3 | once | TGTGCCATCAGTGAGGCCGGGACAGGAGAAAAACTGTTTTTT | CAISEAGTGEKLFF
. | 14 | TRBJ2-7 | TRBV2 | once | TGTGCCAGCAAGAAGGGGCTCGGCTCCTACGAGCAGTACTTC | CASKKGLGSYEQYF
. | 15 | TRBJ1-5 | TRBV7-2 | . | TGTGCCAGCAGCTTACCCGATAGTGGCAATCAGCCCCAGCATTTT | CASSLPDSGNQPQHF
TRBD1 | 13 | TRBJ1-1 | TRBV6-4 | . | TGTGCCAGCAGCAGGACAGGGAACACTGAAGCTTTCTTT | CASSRTGNTEAFF
TRBD1 | 15 | TRBJ1-4 | TRBV7-8 | . | TGTGCCAGCAGCCCCTGGGACAGCGTTAATGAAAAACTGTTTTTT | CASSPWDSVNEKLFF
. | 13 | TRBJ2-5 | TRBV4-2 | . | TGTGCCAGCAGCCAAGGCCTTCGGGAGACCCAGTACTTC | CASSQGLRETQYF
TRBD2 | 17 | TRBJ2-1 | TRBV11-2 | . | TGTGCCAGCACCCCCGGGGGAAAGATAGCGGGTTACAATGAGCAGTTCTTC | CASTPGGKIAGYNEQFF
. | 14 | TRBJ1-4 | TRBV7-3 | . | TGTGCCAGCAGCCCCGGCAGGCCTAATGAAAAACTGTTTTTT | CASSPGRPNEKLFF
. | 14 | TRBJ1-5 | TRBV10-3 | . | TGTGCCATCAGTGGCGGACAGCCTAATCAGCCCCAGCATTTT | CAISGGQPNQPQHF
TRBD2 | 15 | TRBJ2-7 | TRBV9 | . | TGTGCCAGCAGCGTAGACGCCTCTGCGGGAGGCGAGCAGTACTTC | CASSVDASAGGEQYF
. | 15 | TRBJ2-3 | TRBV4-1 | . | TGCGCCAGCAGCCAAGAGGGGACAAGCACAGATACGCAGTATTTT | CASSQEGTSTDTQYF
. | 16 | TRBJ2-3 | TRBV11-2 | . | TGTGCCAGCAGCTTGGGACACCATGCGGGGACAGATACGCAGTATTTT | CASSLGHHAGTDTQYF
. | 13 | TRBJ2-3 | TRBV7-2 | . | TGTGCCAGCAGCTTGCAGGGCACAGATACGCAGTATTTT | CASSLQGTDTQYF
. | 14 | TRBJ2-7 | TRBV24-1 | once | TGTGCCACCAGTGATTTAGCAGGGATCTACGAGCAGTACTTC | CATSDLAGIYEQYF
TRBD1 | 13 | TRBJ1-5 | TRBV28 | . | TGTGCCAGCAGTTCAGGGGGCGATCAGCCCCAGCATTTT | CASSSGGDQPQHF
. | 18 | TRBJ1-3 | TRBV7-8 | . | TGTGCCAGCAGCTTTTCTACAATGCGGGGGACTGCTGGAAACACCATATATTTT | CASSFSTMRGTAGNTIYF
. | 16 | TRBJ1-2 | TRBV3-1/TRBV3-2 | . | TGTGCCAGCAGCCAAGAAGCAACCTTGGGAGGGTATGGCTACACCTTC | CASSQEATLGGYGYTF
. | 18 | TRBJ2-2 | TRBV10-2 | . | TGCGCCAGCAGTGCAAAAACGGGGGCTAGCCCCTTCCCCGGGGAGCTGTTTTTT | CASSAKTGASPFPGELFF
TRBD2 | 15 | TRBJ2-7 | TRBV25-1 | . | TGTGCCAGCAGTGACCTAGCGGGGTATTCCTACGAGCAGTACTTC | CASSDLAGYSYEQYF
TRBD1 | 14 | TRBJ2-7 | TRBV5-1 | . | TGCGCCAGCAGAACGGGACAGGGCTCCTACGAGCAGTACTTC | CASRTGQGSYEQYF
TRBD2 | 14 | TRBJ2-7 | TRBV7-9 | . | TGTGCCAGCAGTTATACAGCGGGAGCCTACGAGCAGTACTTC | CASSYTAGAYEQYF
TRBD1 | 15 | TRBJ2-5 | TRBV19 | once | TGTGCCAGTAGCGATTGGACAGGGAGTGAAGAGACCCAGTACTTC | CASSDWTGSEETQYF
. | 14 | TRBJ1-5 | TRBV7-3 | . | TGTGCCAGCAGCTTAGGGGGGATTGATCAGCCCCAGCATTTT | CASSLGGIDQPQHF
. | 15 | TRBJ2-4 | TRBV19 | . | TGTGCCAGTAGTCTCCAGTCCGGTCAAGGGCTGCCTTTGTACTTC | CASSLQSGQGLPLYF
. | 13 | TRBJ2-3 | TRBV12-3/TRBV12-4 | . | TGTGCCAGCAGTTCTCTGAGGTCAGATACGCAGTATTTT | CASSSLRSDTQYF
. | 15 | TRBJ2-7 | TRBV19 | . | TGTGCCAGTAGTATGCAGGGAATAGGCTCCTACGAGCAGTACTTC | CASSMQGIGSYEQYF
TRBD1 | 12 | TRBJ2-7 | TRBV2 | . | TGTGCCAGCACGGCGACAGGGCGCGAGCAGTACTTC | CASTATGREQYF
. | 15 | TRBJ2-1 | TRBV7-2 | . | TGTGCCAGCAGCTTAGGGGGGGCCATTTACAATGAGCAGTTCTTC | CASSLGGAIYNEQFF
. | 16 | TRBJ2-5 | TRBV7-2 | . | TGTGCCAGCAGCCCATTCCCATATTCAGGGCAAGAGACCCAGTACTTC | CASSPFPYSGQETQYF
. | 14 | TRBJ2-5 | TRBV18 | once | TGTGCCAGCCACCGGGGCAGGGAACCAGAGACCCAGTACTTC | CASHRGREPETQYF
. | 17 | TRBJ1-1 | TRBV14 | . | TGTGCCAGCAGCCAAGATCGGTTTGCGGGCGCGAACACTGAAGCTTTCTTT | CASSQDRFAGANTEAFF
. | 15 | TRBJ1-2 | TRBV24-1 | . | TGTGCCACCAGTGATCCCGGAAGAAGGGAGAGGGGCTACACCTTC | CATSDPGRRERGYTF
TRBD1 | 16 | TRBJ1-2 | TRBV4-1 | . | TGCGCCAGCAGCCAAGAACCTACAGGGGTGGGGTATGGCTACACCTTC | CASSQEPTGVGYGYTF